Listed below are T cell receptor beta chains from one sample, sequenced in a study of beta chain features in type 1 diabetes. Libraries were prepared by immunoSEQ multiplex PCR; TCRdb keeps only in-frame clonotypes and omits some of them. This table holds approximately 260,000 clones, just over 20% found once. Specimen: naive CD4+ T cells from blood. These receptors were obtained from a woman aged 35 to 49 with type 1 diabetes. The CDR3 runs from the conserved cysteine through the conserved F or W. Fields, in order: V gene, clone size, D gene, J gene, CDR3 protein, CDR3 DNA. The D gene is left open where the match is weak. The listing skips clone size in some rows; elsewhere it reads once, few, many or a size class.

TRBV29-1	few	TRBD2	TRBJ2-1	CSVWSSGSNEQFF	TGCAGCGTTTGGTCTAGCGGGAGCAATGAGCAGTTCTTC
TRBV28	.	.	TRBJ2-7	CASSSPTGVIEQYF	TGTGCCAGCAGTTCCCCGACAGGCGTCATCGAGCAGTACTTC
TRBV11-2	few	.	TRBJ2-1	CASSDRLAVYNEQFF	TGTGCCAGCAGCGACAGGCTAGCGGTATACAATGAGCAGTTCTTC
TRBV27	.	.	TRBJ2-1	CASSPLGRPYNEQFF	TGTGCCAGCTCCCCTCTTGGGAGGCCCTACAATGAGCAGTTCTTC
TRBV7-2	few	.	TRBJ1-6	CASSQSEPPLHF	TGTGCCAGCAGCCAATCGGAGCCACCCCTCCACTTT
TRBV4-1	.	.	TRBJ2-1	CASSRSNQGTYNEQFF	TGCGCCAGCAGCCGAAGCAACCAGGGAACCTACAATGAGCAGTTCTTC
TRBV10-3	.	.	TRBJ1-6	CAISESGIGSSYNSPLHF	TGTGCCATCAGTGAGTCGGGGATCGGGAGCTCCTATAATTCACCCCTCCACTTT
TRBV25-1	.	.	TRBJ1-2	CASSDFPHNLYTF	TGTGCCAGCAGTGATTTTCCCCACAACCTCTACACCTTC
TRBV4-1	few	.	TRBJ1-2	CASSQDGGFYGYTF	TGCGCCAGCAGCCAAGACGGCGGATTCTATGGCTACACCTTC
TRBV30	few	TRBD2	TRBJ2-5	CAWRGLATETQYF	TGTGCCTGGAGAGGACTAGCGACGGAGACCCAGTACTTC
TRBV2	.	.	TRBJ2-1	CASSEIRQGEEIF	TGTGCCAGCAGTGAAATAAGGCAAGGAGAAGAGATCTTC
TRBV15	.	TRBD1	TRBJ1-1	CATSSDRVVAFF	TGTGCCACCAGCAGTGACAGGGTTGTAGCTTTCTTT
TRBV25-1	.	TRBD1	TRBJ1-4	CASSPRIRDRRTNEKLFF	TGTGCCAGCAGCCCTCGGATACGGGACAGAAGAACTAATGAAAAACTGTTTTTT
TRBV2	.	.	TRBJ2-7	CASSEVDRRLEQYF	TGTGCCAGCAGTGAAGTCGACAGGAGGTTAGAACAGTACTTC
TRBV14	once	.	TRBJ2-7	CASSRRGSGITYEQYF	TGTGCCAGCAGCCGTCGGGGGTCAGGGATCACCTACGAGCAGTACTTC
TRBV9	.	TRBD2	TRBJ2-1	CASSTTGTSDEQFF	TGTGCCAGCAGCACTACCGGGACTAGCGATGAGCAGTTCTTC
TRBV25-1	.	.	TRBJ2-3	CASSNTATSLSDTQYF	TGTGCCAGCAGTAATACGGCGACTAGTCTCTCAGATACGCAGTATTTT
TRBV7-9	.	TRBD1	TRBJ2-1	CASSLGQGPYNEQFF	TGTGCCAGCAGCTTAGGACAGGGACCTTATAATGAGCAGTTCTTC
TRBV29-1	.	TRBD1	TRBJ2-1	CSVVGMGTAYNEQFF	TGCAGCGTTGTTGGAATGGGGACAGCCTACAATGAGCAGTTCTTC
TRBV5-1	.	.	TRBJ2-5	CASSLGYLETQYF	TGCGCCAGCAGCTTGGGATACTTAGAGACCCAGTACTTC
TRBV6-4	few	.	TRBJ1-5	CASSLEVNQPQHF	TGTGCCAGCAGTCTTGAGGTAAATCAGCCCCAGCATTTT
TRBV27	few	.	TRBJ1-1	CASSGNRENTEAFF	TGTGCCAGCAGTGGCAACAGGGAGAACACTGAAGCTTTCTTT
TRBV29-1	.	.	TRBJ2-2	CSVSQRLYTGELFF	TGCAGCGTTTCCCAGCGGCTATACACCGGGGAGCTGTTTTTT
TRBV9	.	.	TRBJ1-1	CASSDVQGSTEAFF	TGTGCCAGCAGCGACGTCCAGGGTAGTACTGAAGCTTTCTTT
TRBV4-3	.	TRBD1	TRBJ1-5	CASSQEATGDQPQHF	TGCGCCAGCAGCCAAGAGGCGACAGGGGATCAGCCCCAGCATTTT